The 10 T cell receptor beta chains presented below share a single source sample, sequenced in a study of CD8+ T cells in alopecia areata listed by TCRdb under 2018. The sample's time point label, decoded: baseline before oral tofacitinib. Receptors were amplified or captured by the immunoSEQ multiplex PCR assay. RNA was extracted from all samples and reverse transcribed into cDNA as template for TCR sequencing. TCRdb stores this immuneACCESS table with in-frame sequences only. Part of the clones is absent; in the studies checked, under half of the shortfall reflects unresolved V genes, and no reason is known for the rest. In all, the sample holds over 150,000 clones, and about 63% of those were seen once. The ten top clones hold 1.5% to 2% of the sample. Sequencing used CD4+ T cells sorted from blood, obtained at week 0. These receptors were collected from a human donor with alopecia areata.

The V gene is TRBV19, the J gene TRBJ2-7, with 7 bases that match TRBD1. The germline V gene has CDR1 LNHDA and CDR2 SQIVND (reference sequence). The V segment lost 6 bases and the J segment 3 bases; nucleotides outside the gene matches: 8. The CDR3 consists of 14 residues. The CDR3 is CASSPTGIRYEQYF. CDR3 DNA: TGTGCCAGTAGCCCGACAGGGATCCGCTACGAGCAGTACTTC.

The gene calls are TRBV7-3 and TRBJ2-2; the D is unclear. The CDR3 length is 13 residues. The V end lost 0 bases, the J end lost 6 bases, and 5 bases lay between the germline ends. The germline CDR1 and CDR2 sequences are SGHTA and FQGTGA. CDR3 DNA: TGTGCCAGCAGCTTAACAGCGCCCGGGGAGCTGTTTTTT. The encoded protein is CASSLTAPGELFF. The full variable domain, rest sourced from reference TRBV7-3 and TRBJ2-2, is GAGVSQTPSNKVTEKGKYVELRCDPISGHTALYWYRQSLGQGPEFLIYFQGTGAADDSGLPNDRFFAVRPEGSVSTLKIQRTERGDSAVYLCASSLTAPGELFFGEGSRLTVL.

This rearrangement joins TRBV29-1 to TRBJ1-3, with D possibly matching TRBD1 (5 bases). The CDR3 is made up of 14 amino acids. In germline, CDR1 is SQVTM, CDR2 ANQGSEA. The ends were cut back, 3 bases at V and 0 bases at J, with 9 bases in the middle. The CDR3 sequence is CSVDLQGSGNTIYF. The CDR3 DNA follows: TGCAGCGTTGACCTCCAGGGCTCTGGAAACACCATATATTTT.

The J gene is TRBJ2-5, the V gene TRBV29-1; the D gene is possibly TRBD1 (8 bases). Germline-derived CDR1 and CDR2 are SQVTM and ANQGSEA. The CDR3 consists of 14 residues. Deletions cut 6 bases from V and 5 bases from J, with 19 bases between. In nucleotides, the CDR3 is TGCAGCGTGATAAAGACAGGGGAGGGTGAGACCCAGTACTTC. This translates into CSVIKTGEGETQYF.

The genes are TRBV6-5 and TRBJ1-2; D is unclear. V lost 5 bases to trimming and J lost 3 bases, with 13 bases between them. Germline V gene lookup returns CDR1 MNHEY and CDR2 SVGAGI. The CDR3 length is 14 residues. The CDR3 bases are TGTGCCAGCAGTCCGACGGGGAGGTACTATGGCTACACCTTC. Translation gives CASSPTGRYYGYTF.

This clone showed up many times. CDR3 nucleotide sequence: TGTGCCAGCACTCGTCGGGGGCTCACAGATACGCAGTATTTT. Translated, it gives CASTRRGLTDTQYF. The V and J genes are TRBV25-1 and TRBJ2-3; D may be TRBD1 or TRBD2 (6 bases each). Trimming removed 7 bases at V and 2 bases at J, with 13 bases between. The CDR3 has 14 residues. In germline, CDR1 is MGHDK, CDR2 SYGVNS.

As regards this clone: Other DNA sequences in this sample translate to the same CDR3. J is TRBJ2-4 and V is TRBV30; D is unclear. V lost 0 bases and J 1 base, leaving 13 bases between the germline ends. The V gene's germline CDR1 is GTSNPN and CDR2 SVGIG (reference sequence). This CDR3 region has 16 residues. In DNA form, the CDR3 reads TGTGCCTGGAGTGTCGGGTCCACCAAGGCCAAAAACATTCAGTACTTC. Translating gives CAWSVGSTKAKNIQYF. Combining the CDR3 with reference TRBV30 and TRBJ2-4 gives the whole variable domain SQTIHQWPATLVQPVGSPLSLECTVEGTSNPNLYWYRQAAGRGLQLLFYSVGIGQISSEVPQNLSASRPQDRQFILSSKKLLLSDSGFYLCAWSVGSTKAKNIQYFGAGTRLSVL.

The rearrangement joins TRBV5-1 to TRBJ1-2; maybe TRBD1 (5 bases). CDR3 length: 14 amino acids. CDR1 and CDR2 (germline): SGHRS, YFSETQ. The ends were cut back, 0 bases at V and 8 bases at J, with 14 bases in the middle. The CDR3 DNA reads TGCGCCAGCAGCTTGGAAGGGACGGAATTCGGCTACACCTTC. Encoded protein: CASSLEGTEFGYTF.

The chain employs TRBV9 and TRBJ1-2; D remains unclear. Germline values: CDR1 SGDLS, CDR2 YYNGEE. There are 13 residues in the CDR3. V lost 0 bases to trimming and J lost 6 bases, with 9 bases between them. The CDR3 loop reads CASSVGPGHGYTF. In DNA form, the CDR3 reads TGTGCCAGCAGCGTAGGGCCAGGCCATGGCTACACCTTC.

In its sample, this clone was seen once. The chain couples TRBV4-3 to TRBJ1-5, with D maybe TRBD1 (5 bases). The germline V gene encodes CDR1 LGHNA and CDR2 YSLEER. This CDR3 comprises 14 residues. Deletions cut 4 bases from V and 1 base from J, with 8 bases between. As DNA, the CDR3 is TGCGCCAGCAGCCTAGGGGCAAGCAATCAGCCCCAGCATTTT. Protein sequence: CASSLGASNQPQHF.